This T cell receptor (beta chain) derives from a study of OX40 agonist ivuxolimab in advanced cancers. General study results and limits: The expanded peripheral T cells' antigen specificity was not determined.

Generated by immunoSEQ multiplex PCR, the TCRdb table keeps only in-frame clones and is missing some. There are over 95,000 clones in the sample; roughly nine tenths occur only once, and about 0.31% lies in the top ten. As concerns this clone: Antigen: not known.

The CDR3 spans 12 residues. Germline-derived CDR1 and CDR2 are SQVTM and ANQGSEA. Deletions cut 4 bases from V and 0 bases from J, with 6 bases between. Sequences were derived from CD4+ or CD8+ T cells sorted from blood, sampled in a trial of the OX40 agonist ivuxolimab. The J gene is TRBJ2-5, the V gene TRBV29-1; D remains ambiguous. This receptor was identified in an adult with an advanced solid tumor such as melanoma, head and neck, liver or kidney cancer. The CDR3 DNA is TGCAGCGTTGGGAATAACCAAGAGACCCAGTACTTC. It codes for CSVGNNQETQYF.